This T cell receptor beta chain was identified during a study of T cells in Graves' hyperthyroidism and ophthalmopathy. Researchers amplified the TCR beta CDR3 regions from RNA transcripts. A first-round RT-PCR of the TCR CDR3 used the HTBI primer set. TCRdb reanalysed the multiplex PCR reads using MiXCR and keeps one entry per CDR3 protein. This sample has over 650,000 distinct CDR3 sequences, with about 45% found just once. Study-level points and caveats: Model output signaled ophthalmopathy a median 6.5 months ahead of onset. Stable hyperthyroidism was told apart from ophthalmopathy by a model built on 13 V-J features. The blood repertoire included most of the expanded thyroid clonotypes above 0.001.

V was pared by 4 bases and J by 4 bases, with 10 bases of the junction left unmatched. The CDR3 is made up of 15 amino acids. Germline V gene lookup returns CDR1 DFQATT and CDR2 SNEGSKA (reference sequence). This clonotype was recorded a few times. Its target is not known. This receptor was identified in an adult man with Graves' disease, either hyperthyroidism or ophthalmopathy (not recorded which). This chain connects TRBV20-1 to TRBJ2-7, with TRBD2 matching 10 bases. Sequencing was done on a sample of peripheral blood or thyroid tissue (not recorded which). The CDR3 DNA sequence: TGCAGTGCTACCGTACCCGGGACTAGCGCTTACGAGCAGTACTTC. This sequence encodes CSATVPGTSAYEQYF.